This T cell receptor beta chain was found in a study of response to subunit inactivated influenza vaccine. This CDR3 is 13 amino acids long. The germline V gene has CDR1 SEHNR and CDR2 FQNEAQ (reference sequence). V shed 7 bases and J shed 4 bases, with 11 bases lying between them. The study, taken as a whole, reports: Seasonal influenza vaccination, on each occasion, was suggested by the authors to recruit few new T cells.

MiXCR, run by TCRdb on the RT-PCR reads, gives a single entry per CDR3 protein. The table shows 400,000 to 650,000 distinct CDR3 sequences, with 6.5% to 8% occurring only once. Comments on this clonotype: The antigen is unknown.

The sequence was obtained from a man between 50 and 70 years old who received an inactivated influenza vaccine. The gene calls are TRBV7-9 and TRBJ2-1; TRBD1 is a possible D gene (5 bases). This specimen consisted of PBMCs from blood, obtained about 23 months after vaccination. The CDR3: CASKTDSYNEQFF. DNA for the CDR3: TGTGCCAGCAAAACTGACAGTTACAATGAGCAGTTCTTC.